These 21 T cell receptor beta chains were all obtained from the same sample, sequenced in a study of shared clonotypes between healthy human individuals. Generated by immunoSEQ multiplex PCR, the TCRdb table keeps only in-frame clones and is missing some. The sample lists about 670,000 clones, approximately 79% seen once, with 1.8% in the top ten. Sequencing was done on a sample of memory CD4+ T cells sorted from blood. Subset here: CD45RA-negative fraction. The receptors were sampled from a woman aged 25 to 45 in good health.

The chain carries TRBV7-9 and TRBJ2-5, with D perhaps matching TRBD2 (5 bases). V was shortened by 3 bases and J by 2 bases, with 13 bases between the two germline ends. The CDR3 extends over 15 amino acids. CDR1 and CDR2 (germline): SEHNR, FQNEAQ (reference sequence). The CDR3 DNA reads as TGTGCCAGCAGCTTGTCCGGACTGGGGCAAGAGACCCAGTACTTC. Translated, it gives CASSLSGLGQETQYF.

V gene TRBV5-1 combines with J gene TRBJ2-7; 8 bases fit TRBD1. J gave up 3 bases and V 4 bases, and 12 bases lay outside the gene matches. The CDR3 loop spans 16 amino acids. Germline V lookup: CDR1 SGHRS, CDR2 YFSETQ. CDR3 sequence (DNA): TGCGCCAGCAGCATTACCGGACAGGGCACAAACTACGAGCAGTACTTC. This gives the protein CASSITGQGTNYEQYF.

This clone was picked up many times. CDR3 loop: CASTGGTPNYGYTF. The CDR3, as DNA: TGCGCCAGCACGGGCGGAACTCCGAACTATGGCTACACCTTC. The rearrangement links TRBV10-2 to TRBJ1-2, with D unclear. Looked up from germline, CDR1 is WSHSY and CDR2 is SAAADI. Trimming left V 7 bases short and J 2 bases short, with 14 bases between. The CDR3 runs to 14 residues.

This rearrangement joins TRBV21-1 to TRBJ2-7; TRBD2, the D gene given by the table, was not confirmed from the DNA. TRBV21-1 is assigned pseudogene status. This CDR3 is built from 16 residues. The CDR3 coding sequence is TGTGCCAGCAGCTACGAGGAGGAAGGGCGACACTACGAGCAGTACTTC. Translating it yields CASSYEEEGRHYEQYF.

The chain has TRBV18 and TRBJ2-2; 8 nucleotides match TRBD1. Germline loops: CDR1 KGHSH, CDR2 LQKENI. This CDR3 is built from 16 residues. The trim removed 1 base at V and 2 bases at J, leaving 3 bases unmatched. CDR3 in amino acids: CASSPQGQVNTGELFF. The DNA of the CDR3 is TGTGCCAGCTCACCACAGGGACAGGTTAACACCGGGGAGCTGTTTTTT.

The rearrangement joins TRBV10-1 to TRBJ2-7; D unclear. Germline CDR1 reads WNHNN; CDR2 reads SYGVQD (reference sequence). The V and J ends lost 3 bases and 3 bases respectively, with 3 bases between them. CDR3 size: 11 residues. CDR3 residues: CASSDHYEQYF. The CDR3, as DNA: TGCGCCAGCAGTGACCACTACGAGCAGTACTTC.

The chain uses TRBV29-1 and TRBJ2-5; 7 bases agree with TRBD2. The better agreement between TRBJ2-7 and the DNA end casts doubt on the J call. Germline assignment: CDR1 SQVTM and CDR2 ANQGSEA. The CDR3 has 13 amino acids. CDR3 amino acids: CSVYITGGGEQYF. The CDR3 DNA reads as TGCAGCGTTTATATTACGGGAGGAGGCGAGCAGTACTTC.

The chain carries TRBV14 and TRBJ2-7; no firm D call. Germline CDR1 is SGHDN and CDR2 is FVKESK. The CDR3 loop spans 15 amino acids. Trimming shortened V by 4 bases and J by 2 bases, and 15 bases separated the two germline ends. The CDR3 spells CASSRMSEPPYEQYF. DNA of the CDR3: TGTGCCAGCAGCCGAATGTCGGAGCCGCCCTACGAGCAGTACTTC. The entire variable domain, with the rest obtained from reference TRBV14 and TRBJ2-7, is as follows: EAGVTQFPSHSVIEKGQTVTLRCDPISGHDNLYWYRRVMGKEIKFLLHFVKESKQDESGMPNNRFLAERTGGTYSTLKVQPAELEDSGVYFCASSRMSEPPYEQYFGPGTRLTVT.

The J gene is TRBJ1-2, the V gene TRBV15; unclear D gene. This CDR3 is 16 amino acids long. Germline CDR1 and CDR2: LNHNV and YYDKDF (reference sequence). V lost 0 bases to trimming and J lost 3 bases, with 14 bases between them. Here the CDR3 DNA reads TGTGCCACCAGCAGAGATCTCTCAAGCGATTACTATGGCTACACCTTC. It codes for CATSRDLSSDYYGYTF. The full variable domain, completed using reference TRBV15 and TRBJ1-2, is DAMVIQNPRYQVTQFGKPVTLSCSQTLNHNVMYWYQQKSSQAPKLLFHYYDKDFNNEADTPDNFQSRRPNTSFCFLDIRSPGLGDTAMYLCATSRDLSSDYYGYTFGSGTRLTVV.

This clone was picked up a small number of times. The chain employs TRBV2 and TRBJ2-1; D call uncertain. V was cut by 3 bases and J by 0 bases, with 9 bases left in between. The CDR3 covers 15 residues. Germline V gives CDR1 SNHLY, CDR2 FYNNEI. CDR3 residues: CASSERLSSYNEQFF. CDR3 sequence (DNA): TGTGCCAGCAGTGAGCGGCTTAGCTCCTACAATGAGCAGTTCTTC.

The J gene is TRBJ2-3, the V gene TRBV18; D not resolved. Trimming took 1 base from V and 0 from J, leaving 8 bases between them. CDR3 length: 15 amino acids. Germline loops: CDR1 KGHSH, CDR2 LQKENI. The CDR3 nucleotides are TGTGCCAGCTCACCACGCCAACTTAGCACAGATACGCAGTATTTT. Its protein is CASSPRQLSTDTQYF.

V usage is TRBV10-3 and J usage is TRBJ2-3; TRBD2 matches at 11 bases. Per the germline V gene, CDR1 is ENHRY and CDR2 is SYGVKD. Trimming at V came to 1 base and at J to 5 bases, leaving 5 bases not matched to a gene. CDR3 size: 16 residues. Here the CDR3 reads CAISELLAGEQDTQYF. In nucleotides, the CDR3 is TGTGCCATCAGTGAGTTACTAGCGGGAGAACAAGATACGCAGTATTTT.

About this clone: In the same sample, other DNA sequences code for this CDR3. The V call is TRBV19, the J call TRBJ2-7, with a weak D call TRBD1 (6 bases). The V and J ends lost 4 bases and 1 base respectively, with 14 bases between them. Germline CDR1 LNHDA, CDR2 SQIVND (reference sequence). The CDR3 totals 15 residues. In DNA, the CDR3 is TGTGCCAGTAGTAATCAGGGGACCGGATCCTACGAGCAGTACTTC. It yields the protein CASSNQGTGSYEQYF.

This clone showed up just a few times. The CDR3 coding sequence is TGTGCCAGCAGCTTTAGACTGAGAAATGAGCAGTTCTTC. As protein: CASSFRLRNEQFF. The chain couples TRBV7-8 to TRBJ2-1; D call uncertain. The CDR3 has 13 residues. V was shortened by 3 bases and J by 7 bases, with 10 bases between the two germline ends. Germline V CDR1 and CDR2: SGHVS, FQNEAQ.

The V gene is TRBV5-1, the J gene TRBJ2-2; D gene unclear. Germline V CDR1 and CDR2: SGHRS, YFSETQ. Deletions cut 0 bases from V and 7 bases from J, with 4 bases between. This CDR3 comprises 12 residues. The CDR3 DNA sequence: TGCGCCAGCAGCTTGGCGCTCGGGGAGCTGTTTTTT. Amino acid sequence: CASSLALGELFF.

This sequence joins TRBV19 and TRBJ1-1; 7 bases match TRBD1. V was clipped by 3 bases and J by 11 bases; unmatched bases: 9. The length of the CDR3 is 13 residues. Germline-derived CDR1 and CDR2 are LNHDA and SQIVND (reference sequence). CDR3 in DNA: TGTGCCAGTAGTATCGGCAGGGGGTATCGGGCTTTCTTT. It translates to CASSIGRGYRAFF.

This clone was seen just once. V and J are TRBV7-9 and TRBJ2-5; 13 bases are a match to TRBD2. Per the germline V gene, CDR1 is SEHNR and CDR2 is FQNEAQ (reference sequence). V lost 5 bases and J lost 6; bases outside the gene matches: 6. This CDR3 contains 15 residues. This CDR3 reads CASSRTSGSEKTQYF. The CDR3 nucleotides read TGTGCCAGCAGCCGGACTAGCGGGAGTGAGAAGACCCAGTACTTC.

The CDR3 loop is CASSLSFGTTANEKLFF. The CDR3 nucleotides read TGTGCCAGCAGCTTGAGTTTTGGGACAACCGCTAATGAAAAACTGTTTTTT. The V and J genes are TRBV5-8 and TRBJ1-4; D is perhaps TRBD1 (6 bases). The CDR3 extends over 17 amino acids. Germline V gene data show CDR1 as SGHTS and CDR2 as YDEGEE. Trimming removed 1 base from V and 3 bases from J, with 16 bases in between.

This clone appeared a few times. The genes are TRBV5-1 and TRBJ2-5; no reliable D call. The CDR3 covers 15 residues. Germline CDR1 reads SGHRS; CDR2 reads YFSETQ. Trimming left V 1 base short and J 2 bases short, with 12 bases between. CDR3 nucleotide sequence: TGCGCCAGCAGCTTGTCGGCCAGGCCTCAAGAGACCCAGTACTTC. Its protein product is CASSLSARPQETQYF.

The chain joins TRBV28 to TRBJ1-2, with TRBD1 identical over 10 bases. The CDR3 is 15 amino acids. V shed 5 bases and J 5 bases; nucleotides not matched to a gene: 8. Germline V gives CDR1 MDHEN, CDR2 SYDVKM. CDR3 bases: TGTGCCAGCAGTCGGGGGGACAGGGGCATTTATGGCTACACCTTC. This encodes CASSRGDRGIYGYTF.

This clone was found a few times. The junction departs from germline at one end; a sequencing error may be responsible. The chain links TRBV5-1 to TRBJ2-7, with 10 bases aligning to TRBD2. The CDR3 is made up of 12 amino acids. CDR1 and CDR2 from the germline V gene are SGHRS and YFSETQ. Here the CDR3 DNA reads TGCGCCAGCAGCTTGGATAGCGGGAGGAATGTTTTC. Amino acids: CASSLDSGRNVF.